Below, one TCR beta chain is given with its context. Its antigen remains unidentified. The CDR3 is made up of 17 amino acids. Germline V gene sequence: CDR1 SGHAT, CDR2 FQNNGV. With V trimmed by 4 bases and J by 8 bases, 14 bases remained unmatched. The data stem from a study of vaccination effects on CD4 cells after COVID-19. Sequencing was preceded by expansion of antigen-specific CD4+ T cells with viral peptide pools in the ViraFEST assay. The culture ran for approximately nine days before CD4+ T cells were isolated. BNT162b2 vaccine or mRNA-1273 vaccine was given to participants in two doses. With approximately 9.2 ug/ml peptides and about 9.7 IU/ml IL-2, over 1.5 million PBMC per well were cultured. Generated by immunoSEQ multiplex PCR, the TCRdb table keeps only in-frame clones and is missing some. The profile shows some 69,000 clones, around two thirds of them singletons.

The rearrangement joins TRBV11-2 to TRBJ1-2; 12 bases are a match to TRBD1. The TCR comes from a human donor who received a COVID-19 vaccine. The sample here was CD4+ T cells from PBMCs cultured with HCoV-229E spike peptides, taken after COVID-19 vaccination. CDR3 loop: CASSSGYPGQGAFGYTF. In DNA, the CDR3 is TGTGCCAGCAGCTCAGGATACCCGGGACAGGGGGCTTTCGGCTACACCTTC. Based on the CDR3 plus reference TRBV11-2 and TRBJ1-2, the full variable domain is EAGVAQSPRYKIIEKRQSVAFWCNPISGHATLYWYQQILGQGPKLLIQFQNNGVVDDSQLPKDRFSAERLKGVDSTLKIQPAKLEDSAVYLCASSSGYPGQGAFGYTFGSGTRLTVV.